The sample holds a few counts of the clone carrying this T cell receptor beta chain. The antigen remains undetermined. The germline V gene encodes CDR1 MNHEY and CDR2 SVGAGI. The CDR3 extends over 13 amino acids. V lost 3 bases to trimming and J lost 4 bases, with 9 bases between them. The data stem from a study of T cells after yellow fever vaccination. Whole-study results and caveats: Of the clonotypes, a small share occurred in both CD4 and CD8 compartments.

It was through 5'RACE template switching that TCR cDNA was made, with a universal primer site and UMIs added. Each CDR3 protein is one row after TCRdb ran MiXCR on the 5' RACE reads. This sample has 500,000 to 650,000 distinct CDR3 sequences; roughly an eighth occur once, and the top ten carry more than 13%. The specimen comprised PBMCs, sampled on the day of the yellow fever booster vaccination. This chain uses TRBV6-5 with TRBJ1-1; D may be TRBD1 (5 bases). The sequence was obtained from a man in his thirties or forties who received the YFV17D yellow fever vaccine. CDR3 sequence reads: CASSYVGTTEAFF. DNA for the CDR3: TGTGCCAGCAGTTATGTAGGGACCACTGAAGCTTTCTTT.